Following are 8 T cell receptor beta chains from one sample sequenced in a study of patients and donors after allogeneic stem cell transplantation. Via MiXCR, TCRdb re-called the RT-PCR reads, giving one row per CDR3 protein. In the table there are over 2,500 distinct CDR3 sequences, around 3.6% of which are singletons. Source material: blood, either unsorted or a sorted T cell fraction (not recorded which). These receptors were collected from a human donor who was either an allogeneic HSCT recipient or a stem cell or donor lymphocyte infusion donor (not recorded which). It is not recorded whose cells these are; they may come from a transplant donor.

This clonotype is labeled as medium-sized. This chain connects TRBV5-6 to TRBJ1-4; a possible D gene is TRBD1 (6 bases). V gave up 3 bases and J gave up 9 bases, with 15 bases separating them. CDR1 is SGHDT and CDR2 is YYEEEE in the germline V gene. The CDR3 sequence is 14 residues long. The CDR3 DNA follows: TGTGCCAGCAGCTGGGGGCGGGGAACCCAAAAACTGTTTTTT. It encodes CASSWGRGTQKLFF.

This clonotype is labeled as medium-sized (0.01 to 0.1%). This sequence joins TRBV6-6 and TRBJ1-5; D unclear. V dropped 6 bases and J dropped 7 bases, with 10 bases sitting between them. The germline gives CDR1 MNHNY, CDR2 SVGAGI (reference sequence). This CDR3 comprises 12 residues. CDR3 sequence (DNA): TGTGCCAGCAGCGCCGTGAGCCAGCCCCAGCATTTT. This translates into CASSAVSQPQHF.

By proportion, this clonotype is medium-sized. The J gene is TRBJ1-4, the V gene TRBV4-2; 10 nucleotides agree with TRBD1. With V trimmed by 3 bases and J by 6 bases, 4 bases remained unmatched. Germline CDR1 is LGHNA and CDR2 is YNFKEQ. This CDR3 is 15 amino acids long. The CDR3: CASSHIGQGDEKLFF. DNA for the CDR3: TGTGCCAGCAGCCACATAGGACAGGGGGATGAAAAACTGTTTTTT.

This clonotype appeared many times. The CDR3 region has the DNA TGCGCCAGCAGATGGGAGAGGAGGGCCGGGGAGCTGTTTTTT. It is translated as CASRWERRAGELFF. The V gene is TRBV10-2, the J gene TRBJ2-2, with D perhaps matching TRBD2 (6 bases). The CDR3 totals 14 residues. Germline lookup yields CDR1 WSHSY and CDR2 SAAADI. Trimming stripped 6 bases from V and 6 bases from J, with 14 bases between.

The sample holds a few counts of this clonotype. The genes are TRBV4-2 and TRBJ2-1, with D possibly TRBD2 on 6 matching bases. Germline CDR1 LGHNA, CDR2 YNFKEQ. Between the trimmed V and J ends, which lost 0 bases and 3 bases, there was a span of 36 bases. The CDR3 sequence is 24 residues long. In DNA, the CDR3 is TGTGCCAGCAGCCAAGATAGCCTTTTCTGGGGTTTTGGATGGGGGAGGTGGTGCTACAATGAGCAGTTCTTC. Translated, it gives CASSQDSLFWGFGWGRWCYNEQFF.

The rearrangement uses TRBV4-3 and TRBJ1-6; perhaps TRBD1 as D (5 bases). CDR3 length: 17 residues. Germline V gene data show CDR1 as LGHNA and CDR2 as YSLEER. V was pared by 0 bases and J by 8 bases, with 17 bases between. Here the CDR3 reads CASSQEVYGRDYSPLHF. In DNA, the CDR3 is TGCGCCAGCAGCCAAGAAGTGTACGGCAGGGACTATTCACCCCTCCACTTT.

This chain connects TRBV14 to TRBJ2-7; TRBD2 matches 13 bases. V shed 4 bases, J shed 5 bases, and the junction held 11 bases outside the gene matches. This CDR3 is 17 amino acids long. CDR1 is SGHDN, CDR2 FVKESK, per germline. The chain's CDR3 is CASSPLLGLAGVDEQYF. The CDR3 DNA reads as TGTGCCAGCAGCCCCCTCCTTGGACTAGCGGGAGTTGACGAGCAGTACTTC.

By sample fraction, this clonotype is medium-sized. The rearrangement links TRBV12-3 or TRBV12-4 to TRBJ1-1; D ambiguous. Trimming cost V 5 bases and J 0 bases, with 10 bases left between them. This CDR3 comprises 14 residues. The CDR3 nucleotides are TGTGCCAGCAGTCCCGACACGATGAACACTGAAGCTTTCTTT. Residues: CASSPDTMNTEAFF.